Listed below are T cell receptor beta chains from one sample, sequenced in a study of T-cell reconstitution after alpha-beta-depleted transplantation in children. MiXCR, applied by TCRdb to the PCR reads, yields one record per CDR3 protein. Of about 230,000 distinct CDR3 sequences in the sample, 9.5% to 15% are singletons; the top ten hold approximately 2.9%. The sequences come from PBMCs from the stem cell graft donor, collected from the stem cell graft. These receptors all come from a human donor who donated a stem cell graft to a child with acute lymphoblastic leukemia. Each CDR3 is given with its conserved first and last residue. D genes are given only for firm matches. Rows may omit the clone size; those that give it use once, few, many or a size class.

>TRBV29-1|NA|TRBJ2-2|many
CSAGRENTGELFF
TGCAGCGCTGGCAGGGAAAACACCGGGGAGCTGTTTTTT
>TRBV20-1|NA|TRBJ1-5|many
CSICDQPQHF
TGCAGTATTTGTGATCAGCCCCAGCATTTT
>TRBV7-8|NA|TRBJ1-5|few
CASSWGARNQPQHF
TGTGCCAGCAGCTGGGGGGCTCGAAATCAGCCCCAGCATTTT
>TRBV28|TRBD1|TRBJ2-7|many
CASRDRDRGREQYF
TGTGCCAGCAGGGACCGGGACAGGGGGCGCGAGCAGTACTTC
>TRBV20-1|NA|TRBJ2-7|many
CSSHPQLEQYF
TGCAGTTCACACCCCCAGTTGGAGCAGTACTTC
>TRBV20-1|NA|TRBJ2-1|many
CSARWWGAHGNEQFF
TGCAGTGCTAGATGGTGGGGGGCCCACGGCAATGAGCAGTTCTTC
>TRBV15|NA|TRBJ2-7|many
CATSSVRTVLYEQYF
TGTGCCACCAGCTCAGTCCGGACAGTCCTCTACGAGCAGTACTTC
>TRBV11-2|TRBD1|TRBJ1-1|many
CASSVVGTGGQAEAFF
TGTGCCAGCAGCGTAGTAGGGACAGGGGGCCAGGCTGAAGCTTTCTTT
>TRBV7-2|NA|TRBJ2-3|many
CASSLGLVATDTQYF
TGTGCCAGCAGCTTAGGGCTAGTGGCAACAGATACGCAGTATTTT
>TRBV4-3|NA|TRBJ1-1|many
CASSHGGTPNTEAFF
TGCGCCAGCAGCCACGGAGGGACCCCGAACACTGAAGCTTTCTTT
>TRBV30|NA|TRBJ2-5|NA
CAWRQSGRWYQETQYF
TGTGCCTGGAGACAATCGGGCCGGTGGTACCAAGAGACCCAGTACTTC
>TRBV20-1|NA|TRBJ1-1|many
CSARVLKTEHGPDTEAFF
TGCAGTGCTAGAGTATTGAAGACAGAACACGGTCCCGACACTGAAGCTTTCTTT
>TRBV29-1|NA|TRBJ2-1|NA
CSVHRELFNEQFF
TGCAGCGTTCACAGGGAACTATTCAATGAGCAGTTCTTC
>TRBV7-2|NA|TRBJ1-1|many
CASSLAMGANTEAFF
TGTGCCAGCAGCTTAGCGATGGGGGCGAACACTGAAGCTTTCTTT
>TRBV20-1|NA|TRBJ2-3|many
CSAQRSLGRNTDTQYF
TGCAGTGCCCAGAGATCGCTAGGGAGGAACACAGATACGCAGTATTTT
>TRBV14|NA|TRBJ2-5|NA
CASRLSGIETQYF
TGTGCCAGCAGACTTTCAGGGATCGAGACCCAGTACTTC
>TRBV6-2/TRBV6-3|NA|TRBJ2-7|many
CASSYVYGSGERHEQYF
TGTGCCAGCAGTTACGTCTATGGTTCAGGGGAGAGACACGAGCAGTACTTC